This TCR beta chain was identified during a study of CD8 T cells in Susac syndrome. The T cells that were sequenced for TCR beta were CD8+ and CD4+ cells from blood. cDNA came from about 0.51 to 1 ug RNA primed by random hexamers. The immunoSEQ assay covered 54 Vbeta and 13 Jbeta segments for CDR3. TCRdb re-derived calls from the immunoSEQ multiplex PCR reads in MiXCR, one entry per CDR3 protein. The sample includes around 71,000 distinct CDR3 sequences, roughly 93% of them seen just once. The CDR3 spans 11 residues. V shed 4 bases and J shed 13 bases, with 11 bases lying between them. The germline gives CDR1 SGHTA, CDR2 FQGNSA.

The genes are TRBV7-2 and TRBJ2-1; D remains unclear. Sequenced sample: CD4+ T cells from PBMCs. The receptor was isolated from a human donor with Susac syndrome. This chain's CDR3 is CASSSIGFQFF. The DNA for the CDR3 is TGTGCCAGCAGCTCAATCGGGTTCCAGTTCTTC.